This record looks at one T cell receptor beta chain sequence and its context. Its antigen is unidentified. How the authors handled the data: ImmunoSEQ yielded junction-only sequences lacking quality scores, so filtering differed. Using immunoSEQ multiplex PCR, the repertoire was profiled, and TCRdb retains in-frame clones only, with some absent. The V and J calls and clone size were taken over from that table, and D and trimming were inferred from the DNA. The sample yields about 750,000 clones, more than 85% seen once. This sample is part of a study of shared clonotypes between healthy human individuals. Whole-study results and caveats: Researchers sampled blood only, noting tissue repertoires likely differ.

Naive-designated CD8 cells lacked CD45RO, were positively enriched for CCR7, and omitted terminally differentiated effector memory CD45RA+ cells. There were only Caucasian adults among the donors, and all lived in Nashville, Tennessee. This sequence was found in a man aged 30 to 45 in good health. Sequencing used naive CD8+ T cells sorted from blood.

The CDR3 nucleotides are TGCAGCGCCCGGGACCTCTTCATAACTAATGAGCAGTTCTTC. Protein: CSARDLFITNEQFF. The chain couples TRBV29-1 to TRBJ2-1; D may correspond to TRBD1 or TRBD2 (5 bases each). CDR1 SQVTM and CDR2 ANQGSEA come from the germline V gene. The CDR3 is made up of 14 amino acids. The ends were cut back, 7 bases at V and 7 bases at J, with 20 bases in the middle.